This T cell receptor beta chain was profiled in a study of T cell responses to AZD1222 COVID-19 vaccine. Assay used: immunoSEQ multiplex PCR; TCRdb lists only in-frame clones, some missing. The sample holds about 150,000 clones; around four fifths are singletons and the top ten take roughly 4.3%. The sequence was collected from an adult in good health. Here the sequenced sample was peripheral blood, taken on day 0 of AZD1222 vaccination.

The CDR3 loop reads CASSRDSDYGYTF. The CDR3 DNA reads as TGTGCCTCCAGCCGGGACAGCGACTATGGCTACACCTTC. The chain employs TRBV12-5 and TRBJ1-2; the match to TRBD1 covers 7 bases. This CDR3 contains 13 residues. Germline CDR1 and CDR2: LGHNT and FRNRAP.